The table lists the clone carrying this T cell receptor (beta chain) with a count of one. This sample is drawn from a study of cytomegalovirus exposure and HLA in healthy donors. CDR3 size: 17 residues. V trimming: 0 bases; J trimming: 2 bases; junction bases outside the gene matches: 7. Germline assignment: CDR1 LGHNA and CDR2 YSLEER. As for the donors, each was a healthy bone marrow donor. This PCR relied on a set of 60 Vbeta primers and 13 Jbeta primers. Sequencing used immunoSEQ multiplex PCR; TCRdb keeps in-frame clones, though not all of them. The sample contains around 230,000 clones, about 75% of which appear only once.

The source is a male donor in good health and CMV-seronegative. The gene calls are TRBV4-3 and TRBJ2-1; 7 bases are a match to TRBD1. Specimen: PBMCs. Here the CDR3 DNA reads TGCGCCAGCAGCCAAGATTTTGAGGGGGCCGCCTACAATGAGCAGTTCTTC. It is translated as CASSQDFEGAAYNEQFF.